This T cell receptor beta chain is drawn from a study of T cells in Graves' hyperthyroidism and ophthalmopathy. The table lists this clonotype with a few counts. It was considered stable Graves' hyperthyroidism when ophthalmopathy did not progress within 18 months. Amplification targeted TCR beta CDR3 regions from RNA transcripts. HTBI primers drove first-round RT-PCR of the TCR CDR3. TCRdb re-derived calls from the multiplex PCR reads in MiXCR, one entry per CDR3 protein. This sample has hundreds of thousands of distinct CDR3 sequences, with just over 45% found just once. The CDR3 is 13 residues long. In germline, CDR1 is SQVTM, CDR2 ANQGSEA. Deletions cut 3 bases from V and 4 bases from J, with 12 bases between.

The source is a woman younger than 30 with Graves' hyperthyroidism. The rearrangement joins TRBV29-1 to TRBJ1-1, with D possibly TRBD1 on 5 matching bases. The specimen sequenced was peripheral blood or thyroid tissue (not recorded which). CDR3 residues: CSVDGDGGTEAFF. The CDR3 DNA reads TGCAGCGTTGACGGAGATGGGGGCACTGAAGCTTTCTTT.